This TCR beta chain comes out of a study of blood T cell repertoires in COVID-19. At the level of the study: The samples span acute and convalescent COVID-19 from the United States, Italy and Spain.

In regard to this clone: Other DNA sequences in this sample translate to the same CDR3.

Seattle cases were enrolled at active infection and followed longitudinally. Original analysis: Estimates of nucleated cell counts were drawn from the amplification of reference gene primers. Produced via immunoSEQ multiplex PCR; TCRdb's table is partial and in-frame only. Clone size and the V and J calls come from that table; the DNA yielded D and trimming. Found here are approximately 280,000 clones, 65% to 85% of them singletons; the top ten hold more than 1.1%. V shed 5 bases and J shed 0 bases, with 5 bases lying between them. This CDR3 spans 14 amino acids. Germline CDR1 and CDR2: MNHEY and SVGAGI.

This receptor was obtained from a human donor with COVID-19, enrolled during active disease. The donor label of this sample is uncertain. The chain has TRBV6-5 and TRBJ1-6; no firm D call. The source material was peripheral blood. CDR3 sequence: CASSRSSYNSPLHF. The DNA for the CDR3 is TGTGCCAGCAGTAGGAGCTCCTATAATTCACCCCTCCACTTT.